This T cell receptor beta chain was captured by sequencing in a study of neurological immune-mediated disorders. Study-level points and caveats: The most TCR clonal expansion was seen in HTLV-1-associated myelopathy, and the least was seen in multiple sclerosis, which fell below healthy controls. None of the CDR3 amino acid sequences of expanded clones recurred across subjects, suggesting private repertoires in all groups.

This clonotype was seen a few times. Its antigen is as yet unknown. V lost 0 bases and J lost 2, with 5 bases in between. CDR3 length: 13 amino acids. Germline V gene lookup returns CDR1 SGHTA and CDR2 FQGNSA. TCRdb reprocessed the 5' RACE reads via MiXCR and lists one record per CDR3 protein. The sample includes 50,000 to 70,000 distinct CDR3 sequences, about 11% of them seen just once. The time point was: longitudinal time-point 1 (baseline). It was from 2 million PBMCs stored at -80 C that the unsorted libraries were obtained. This TCR derives from a male donor with HTLV-1-associated myelopathy (HAM/TSP). The sample comprised PBMCs. The V call is TRBV7-2, the J call TRBJ2-7, with unresolved D. CDR3 amino acids: CASSLATPYEQYF. The CDR3 region has the DNA TGTGCCAGCAGCTTAGCGACGCCCTACGAGCAGTACTTC.